Below, 8 T cell receptor beta chains from the same sample are listed, as sequenced in a study of beta chain features in type 1 diabetes. TCRB transcripts that were expressed got sequenced, as all of the isolated RNA had been reverse transcribed. Data came from immunoSEQ multiplex PCR; TCRdb stores just in-frame clones and leaves some out. The table has under 400,000 clones, roughly a fifth seen once. The sequenced sample was naive CD4+ T cells from blood. The source of these receptors is a woman aged 18-29 years in good health.

V and J are TRBV5-1 and TRBJ2-1, with TRBD2 matching over 8 bases. Germline V gene sequence: CDR1 SGHRS, CDR2 YFSETQ. This CDR3 is built from 14 residues. V gave up 3 bases and J gave up 9 bases; unmatched junction bases: 8. As DNA, the CDR3 is TGCGCCAGCAGCTCGAGCGGGAGCCACCTTGAGCAGTTCTTC. This sequence encodes CASSSSGSHLEQFF.

The V call is TRBV29-1, the J call TRBJ1-1, with D uncertain. The germline V gene encodes CDR1 SQVTM and CDR2 ANQGSEA. V was cut by 4 bases and J by 0 bases, with 12 bases left in between. The CDR3 totals 14 residues. The CDR3: CSVGNRDVNTEAFF. The CDR3 DNA follows: TGCAGCGTTGGGAACAGAGACGTGAACACTGAAGCTTTCTTT.

This chain connects TRBV2 to TRBJ1-1, with a possible D match to TRBD1 (6 bases). CDR1 is SNHLY, CDR2 FYNNEI, per germline. The CDR3 is made up of 16 amino acids. V was pared by 3 bases and J by 3 bases, with 17 bases between. In DNA, the CDR3 is TGTGCCAGCAGTGAGGCAGGGGACGTGAGACACACTGAAGCTTTCTTT. Its protein is CASSEAGDVRHTEAFF.

The rearrangement uses TRBV10-3 and TRBJ2-5, with a tentative D call TRBD1 (5 bases). The CDR3 spans 17 residues. Germline V CDR1 and CDR2: ENHRY, SYGVKD. Trimming removed 0 bases at V and 5 bases at J, with 19 bases between. CDR3 bases: TGTGCCATCAGTGAGTCGAGAGGCAGTCCGAAGGGGGAGACCCAGTACTTC. Translation gives CAISESRGSPKGETQYF.

This clone has only a few counts. The chain combines TRBV7-2 with TRBJ1-2; D might be TRBD1 (6 bases). This CDR3 contains 14 residues. Germline V CDR1 and CDR2: SGHTA, FQGNSA. Trimming took off 4 bases at V and 4 bases at J, with 13 bases between the two ends. CDR3 DNA: TGTGCCAGCAGCTCGGACAGAACTCGCTATGGCTACACCTTC. Residues: CASSSDRTRYGYTF.

In this sample, this clone turned up a few times. In DNA form, the CDR3 reads TGTGCCAGCAGACGACCGGGATCTAGGGACGAGCAGTACTTC. Its translation: CASRRPGSRDEQYF. The chain couples TRBV7-2 to TRBJ2-7, with TRBD2 as a possible D gene (5 bases). The germline V gene encodes CDR1 SGHTA and CDR2 FQGNSA. The length of the CDR3 is 14 residues. Trimming shortened V by 6 bases and J by 5 bases, and 17 bases separated the two germline ends.

The chain employs TRBV9 and TRBJ2-7, with TRBD2 as a possible D gene (6 bases). The germline CDR1 and CDR2 sequences are SGDLS and YYNGEE. This CDR3 contains 13 residues. V was trimmed by 6 bases and J by 4 bases, leaving 14 bases between them. In DNA, the CDR3 is TGTGCCAGCACCGGGAATCGGGGGTACGAGCAGTACTTC. Translation: CASTGNRGYEQYF.

The gene calls are TRBV9 and TRBJ1-4, with TRBD1 identical over 9 bases. This CDR3 has 15 amino acids. CDR1 is SGDLS, CDR2 YYNGEE, per germline. V trimming: 2 bases; J trimming: 6 bases; junction bases outside the gene matches: 5. The CDR3 DNA reads TGTGCCAGCAGCGTCGGGACAGGGAAAGATGAAAAACTGTTTTTT. Its protein product is CASSVGTGKDEKLFF.